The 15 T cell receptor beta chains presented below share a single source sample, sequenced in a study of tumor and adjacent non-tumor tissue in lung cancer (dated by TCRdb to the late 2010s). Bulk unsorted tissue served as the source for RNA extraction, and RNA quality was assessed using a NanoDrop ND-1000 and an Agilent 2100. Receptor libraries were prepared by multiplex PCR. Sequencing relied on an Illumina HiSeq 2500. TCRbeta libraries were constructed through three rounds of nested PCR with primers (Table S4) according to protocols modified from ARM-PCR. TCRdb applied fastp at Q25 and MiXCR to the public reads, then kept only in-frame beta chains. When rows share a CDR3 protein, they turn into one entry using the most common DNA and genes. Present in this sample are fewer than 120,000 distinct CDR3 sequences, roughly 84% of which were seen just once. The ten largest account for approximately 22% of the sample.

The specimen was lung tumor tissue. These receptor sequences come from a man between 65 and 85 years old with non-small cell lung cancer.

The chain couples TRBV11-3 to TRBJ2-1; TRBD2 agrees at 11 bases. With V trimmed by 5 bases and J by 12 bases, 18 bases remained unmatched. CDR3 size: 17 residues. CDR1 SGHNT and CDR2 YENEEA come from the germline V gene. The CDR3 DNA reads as TGTGCCAGCAGCCTCCTAGGGACTAGCGGCGGCTACAATTGGCAGTTCTTC. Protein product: CASSLLGTSGGYNWQFF.

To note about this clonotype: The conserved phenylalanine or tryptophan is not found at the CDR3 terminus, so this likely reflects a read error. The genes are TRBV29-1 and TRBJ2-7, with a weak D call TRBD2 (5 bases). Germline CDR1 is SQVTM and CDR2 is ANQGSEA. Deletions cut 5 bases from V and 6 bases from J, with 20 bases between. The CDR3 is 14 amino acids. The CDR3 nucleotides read TGCAGCGTTCTCAGAGGGCAGGCGTTGGTCGAGCAGTACATC. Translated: CSVLRGQALVEQYI.

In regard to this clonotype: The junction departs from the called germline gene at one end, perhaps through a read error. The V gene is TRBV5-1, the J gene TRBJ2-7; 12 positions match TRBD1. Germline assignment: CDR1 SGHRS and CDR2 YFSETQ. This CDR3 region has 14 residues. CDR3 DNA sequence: TGCGCCAGCAGCATGGGACAGGGGGCCTACGAGCACTACTTC. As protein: CASSMGQGAYEHYF.

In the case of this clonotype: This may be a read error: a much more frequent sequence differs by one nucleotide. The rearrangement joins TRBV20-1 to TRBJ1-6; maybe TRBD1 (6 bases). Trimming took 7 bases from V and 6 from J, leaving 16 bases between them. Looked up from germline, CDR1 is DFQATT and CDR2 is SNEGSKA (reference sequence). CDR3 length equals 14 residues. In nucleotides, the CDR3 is TGCAGTGTCGACAGGAGGTCGGGTAATTCACCCCTCCACTTT. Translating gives CSVDRRSGNSPLHF.

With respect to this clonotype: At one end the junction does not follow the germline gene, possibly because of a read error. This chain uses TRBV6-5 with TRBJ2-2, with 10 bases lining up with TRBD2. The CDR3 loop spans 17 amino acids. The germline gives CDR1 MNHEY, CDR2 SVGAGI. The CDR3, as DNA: TGTGCCAGCAGTTACTCATTAGCGGGAGGTAACATCGGGGAGCTGTTTTTT. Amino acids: CASSYSLAGGNIGELFF.

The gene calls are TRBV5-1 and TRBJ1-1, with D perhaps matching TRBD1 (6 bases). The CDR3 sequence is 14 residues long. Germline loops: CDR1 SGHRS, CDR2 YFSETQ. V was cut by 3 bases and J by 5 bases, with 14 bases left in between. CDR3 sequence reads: CASSWGGGQTEAFF. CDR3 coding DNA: TGCGCCAGCAGCTGGGGAGGGGGACAAACTGAAGCTTTCTTT.

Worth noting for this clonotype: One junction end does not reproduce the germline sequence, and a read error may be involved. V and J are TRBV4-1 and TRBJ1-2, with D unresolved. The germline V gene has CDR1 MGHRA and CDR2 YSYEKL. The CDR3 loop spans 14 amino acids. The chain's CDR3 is CTSSQSGRNYGYTF. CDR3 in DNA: TGCACCAGCAGTCAAAGTGGACGGAACTATGGCTACACTTTC.

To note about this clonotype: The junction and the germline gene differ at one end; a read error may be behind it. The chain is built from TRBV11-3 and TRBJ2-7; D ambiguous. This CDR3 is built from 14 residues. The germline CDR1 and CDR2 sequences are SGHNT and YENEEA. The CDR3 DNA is TGTGCCAGTAGCTTGTCGTTGGGGTCGTACGAGCAATACTTC. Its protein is CASSLSLGSYEQYF.

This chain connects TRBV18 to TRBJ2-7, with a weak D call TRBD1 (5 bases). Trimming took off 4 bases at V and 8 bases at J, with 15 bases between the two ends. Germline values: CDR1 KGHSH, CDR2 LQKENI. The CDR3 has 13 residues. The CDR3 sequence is CASSLPTQDKQYF. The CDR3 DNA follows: TGTGCCAGCTCACTACCTACTCAGGACAAGCAGTACTTC.

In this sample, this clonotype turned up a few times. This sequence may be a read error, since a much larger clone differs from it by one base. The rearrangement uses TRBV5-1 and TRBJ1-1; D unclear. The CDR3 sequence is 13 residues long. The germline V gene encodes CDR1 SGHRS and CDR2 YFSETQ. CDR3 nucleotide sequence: TGCGCCAGGAGCTTACGGGGAGACACTGAAGCTTTCTTT. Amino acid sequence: CARSLRGDTEAFF. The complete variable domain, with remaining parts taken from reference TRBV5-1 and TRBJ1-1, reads KAGVTQTPRYLIKTRGQQVTLSCSPISGHRSVSWYQQTPGQGLQFLFEYFSETQRNKGNFPGRFSGRQFSNSRSEMNVSTLELGDSALYLCARSLRGDTEAFFGQGTRLTVV.

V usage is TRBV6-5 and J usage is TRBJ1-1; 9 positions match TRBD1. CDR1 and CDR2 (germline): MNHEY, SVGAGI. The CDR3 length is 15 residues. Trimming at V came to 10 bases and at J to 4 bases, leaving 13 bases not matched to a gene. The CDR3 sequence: CANKTGTGLVTEAFF. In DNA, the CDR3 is TGTGCCAACAAAACCGGGACAGGGTTGGTCACTGAAGCTTTCTTT.

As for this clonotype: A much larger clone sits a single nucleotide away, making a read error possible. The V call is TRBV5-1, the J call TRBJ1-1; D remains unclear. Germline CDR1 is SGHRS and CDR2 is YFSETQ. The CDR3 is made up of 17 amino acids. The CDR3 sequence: CASSLEPEAVLNTEGFF. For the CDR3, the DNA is TGCGCCAGCAGCTTGGAACCGGAAGCAGTGTTGAACACTGAAGGTTTCTTT.

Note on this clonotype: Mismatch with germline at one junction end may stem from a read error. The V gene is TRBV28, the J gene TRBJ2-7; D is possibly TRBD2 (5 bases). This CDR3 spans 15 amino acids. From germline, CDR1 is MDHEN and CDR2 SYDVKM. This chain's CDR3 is CANTSRRAWGYEQYF. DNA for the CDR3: TGTGCCAACACTTCCCGGCGGGCCTGGGGTTACGAGCAATACTTC.

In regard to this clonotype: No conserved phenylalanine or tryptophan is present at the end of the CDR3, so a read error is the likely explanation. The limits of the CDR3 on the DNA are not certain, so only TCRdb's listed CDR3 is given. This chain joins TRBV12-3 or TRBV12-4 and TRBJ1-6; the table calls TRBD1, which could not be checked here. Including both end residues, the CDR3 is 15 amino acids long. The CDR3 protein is CASSSRRALGSPLNS.

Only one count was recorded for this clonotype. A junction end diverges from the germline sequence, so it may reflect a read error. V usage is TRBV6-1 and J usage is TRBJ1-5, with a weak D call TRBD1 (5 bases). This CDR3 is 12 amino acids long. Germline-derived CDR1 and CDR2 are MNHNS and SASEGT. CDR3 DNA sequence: TGTGCCAGTTGGACAAGGAATCAGCCTCAGCATTTT. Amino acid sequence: CASWTRNQPQHF.